This TCR beta chain was documented in a study of shared clonotypes between healthy human individuals. For this clone: Its antigen remains unidentified.

The study, taken as a whole, reports: Naive subsets, compared against memory subsets, generally had larger estimated richness values. Sorted-subset sequencing, rarefaction showed, was incomplete despite large depth.

Some clones are missing from TCRdb's copy, which holds only in-frame ones; the method was immunoSEQ multiplex PCR. The table shows 1,400,000 or so clones, with 98% to 99% occurring only once. Each of the donors was a healthy adult who was HIV-negative and had not had a recent acute infection or vaccination. The sample was naive CD4+ T cells sorted from blood. Sample subset: CD45RA+ positively selected. The TCR sequence derives from a man aged 25 to 45 in good health.

CDR3 DNA sequence: TGCAGCGTTATTCGTCGGGTAGGGGGCCTCACTGAAGCTTTCTTT. Amino acid sequence: CSVIRRVGGLTEAFF. The genes are TRBV29-1 and TRBJ1-1; 7 bases are a match to TRBD1. CDR3 length: 15 residues. The junction had 13 bases not matched to a gene; V was cut back by 5 bases and J by 4 bases. CDR1 SQVTM and CDR2 ANQGSEA come from the germline V gene.